Shown below are 13 T cell receptor beta chains from a single sample sequenced in a study of OX40 agonist ivuxolimab in advanced cancers. Assay used: immunoSEQ multiplex PCR; TCRdb lists only in-frame clones, some missing. This table has 34,000 or so clones, approximately 80% appearing once. Sequencing used CD4+ or CD8+ T cells sorted from blood, obtained in a trial of the OX40 agonist ivuxolimab. The receptors stem from an adult with an advanced solid tumor such as melanoma, head and neck, liver or kidney cancer.

This clone has just a few counts. This chain connects TRBV7-6 to TRBJ1-6; possible D gene TRBD1, 5 bases. Deletions cut 4 bases from V and 8 bases from J, with 9 bases between. The CDR3 length is 13 residues. CDR1 SGHVS and CDR2 FNYEAQ come from the germline V gene. CDR3 in DNA: TGTGCCAGCAGCTCTCTCAGGGATTCACCCCTCCACTTT. Encoded protein: CASSSLRDSPLHF.

The rearrangement joins TRBV19 to TRBJ1-5, with TRBD1 identical over 9 bases. V was pared by 5 bases and J by 7 bases, with 9 bases of the junction left unmatched. This CDR3 is built from 15 residues. CDR1 and CDR2 (germline): LNHDA, SQIVND (reference sequence). The CDR3 here is CASSAGTGRHQPQHF. The CDR3 nucleotides are TGTGCCAGTAGTGCCGGGACAGGGCGGCACCAGCCCCAGCATTTT.

This clone was detected only once. The rearrangement joins TRBV7-6 to TRBJ2-3; 12 bases line up with TRBD2. Germline CDR1 SGHVS, CDR2 FNYEAQ. The CDR3 is made up of 16 amino acids. J lost 7 bases, V lost 3 bases, and 8 bases had no gene match. CDR3 DNA sequence: TGTGCCAGCAGCTTTAGCCCTAGCGGGGGGGCTTATACGCAGTATTTT. Protein sequence: CASSFSPSGGAYTQYF. Drawing the rest from reference TRBV7-6 and TRBJ2-3, the complete variable domain is GAGVSQSPRYKVTKRGQDVALRCDPISGHVSLYWYRQALGQGPEFLTYFNYEAQQDKSGLPNDRFSAERPEGSISTLTIQRTEQRDSAMYRCASSFSPSGGAYTQYFGPGTRLTVL.

CDR3 bases: TGTGCCAGCAGCGATCTCGGGGATACGCAGTATTTT. Encoded protein: CASSDLGDTQYF. The chain links TRBV9 to TRBJ2-3, with D unresolved. Trimming stripped 3 bases from V and 6 bases from J, with 8 bases between. Germline lookup yields CDR1 SGDLS and CDR2 YYNGEE. This CDR3 is 12 amino acids long.

By proportion, this clone is medium-sized. This chain uses TRBV9 with TRBJ2-1; 8 bases fit TRBD2. Germline V gene lookup returns CDR1 SGDLS and CDR2 YYNGEE. The ends lost 2 bases at V and 3 bases at J; junction bases unmatched: 4. This CDR3 spans 15 amino acids. The CDR3 region has the DNA TGTGCCAGCAGCGTTATTAGCGGGAACTACAATGAGCAGTTCTTC. Translation gives CASSVISGNYNEQFF. Filled out from reference TRBV9 and TRBJ2-1, the complete variable domain reads DSGVTQTPKHLITATGQRVTLRCSPRSGDLSVYWYQQSLDQGLQFLIQYYNGEERAKGNILERFSAQQFPDLHSELNLSSLELGDSALYFCASSVISGNYNEQFFGPGTRLTVL.

The rearrangement uses TRBV19 and TRBJ1-1; D remains unclear. V was shortened by 2 bases and J by 2 bases, with 12 bases between the two germline ends. The CDR3 consists of 15 residues. Germline CDR1 is LNHDA and CDR2 is SQIVND (reference sequence). In nucleotides, the CDR3 is TGTGCCAGTAGTATAAAGTGGGGAGAAAACACTGAAGCTTTCTTT. The encoded protein is CASSIKWGENTEAFF. Using reference TRBV19 and TRBJ1-1 for the parts outside the CDR3, the full variable domain is DGGITQSPKYLFRKEGQNVTLSCEQNLNHDAMYWYRQDPGQGLRLIYYSQIVNDFQKGDIAEGYSVSREKKESFPLTVTSAQKNPTAFYLCASSIKWGENTEAFFGQGTRLTVV.

This clone was detected only once. The V call is TRBV13, the J call TRBJ2-5; TRBD2 aligns across 10 bases. Near its end, the DNA agrees better with TRBJ2-7, so the J call may be wrong. In germline, CDR1 is PRHDT, CDR2 FYEKMQ (reference sequence). CDR3 length: 15 residues. The CDR3 DNA reads as TGTGCCAGCAGACGCTTAGCGGGAGGACCCTACGAGCAGTACTTC. It specifies CASRRLAGGPYEQYF.

V is TRBV30 and J is TRBJ2-3; TRBD1 matches 7 bases. CDR3 size: 15 residues. CDR1 and CDR2 (germline): GTSNPN, SVGIG (reference sequence). Unmatched junction bases numbered 7, after V lost 3 bases and J lost 1 base. CDR3 in DNA: TGTGCCTGGAGAGGGACAGTTGGACGCACAGATACGCAGTATTTT. The encoded protein is CAWRGTVGRTDTQYF.

The chain carries TRBV7-3 and TRBJ2-2, with D unresolved. CDR1 SGHTA and CDR2 FQGTGA come from the germline V gene. V gave up 3 bases and J gave up 2 bases, with 7 bases separating them. The length of the CDR3 is 14 residues. The CDR3, as DNA: TGTGCCAGCAGCTTTGACACTAACACCGGGGAGCTGTTTTTT. This encodes CASSFDTNTGELFF.

This chain uses TRBV28 with TRBJ1-5, with D uncertain. Germline CDR1 MDHEN, CDR2 SYDVKM. The CDR3 loop spans 13 amino acids. Trimming took off 7 bases at V and 5 bases at J, with 12 bases between the two ends. CDR3 sequence: CASTPPVYQPQHF. DNA of the CDR3: TGTGCCAGCACCCCCCCGGTTTATCAGCCCCAGCATTTT.

The rearrangement uses TRBV5-1 and TRBJ2-3; 10 nucleotides match TRBD2. The V segment lost 4 bases and the J segment 6 bases; nucleotides outside the gene matches: 8. The CDR3 is 15 amino acids. Per germline, CDR1 SGHRS and CDR2 YFSETQ. CDR3 DNA: TGCGCCAGCAGCCCGCCGGGTAGCGGGGGGGATACGCAGTATTTT. It specifies CASSPPGSGGDTQYF. The complete variable domain, with remaining parts taken from reference TRBV5-1 and TRBJ2-3, reads KAGVTQTPRYLIKTRGQQVTLSCSPISGHRSVSWYQQTPGQGLQFLFEYFSETQRNKGNFPGRFSGRQFSNSRSEMNVSTLELGDSALYLCASSPPGSGGDTQYFGPGTRLTVL.

The rearrangement links TRBV7-9 to TRBJ2-2; 9 bases are a match to TRBD1. CDR3 length: 15 residues. With V trimmed by 4 bases and J by 6 bases, 6 bases remained unmatched. CDR1 is SEHNR and CDR2 is FQNEAQ in the germline V gene (reference sequence). The CDR3 DNA reads as TGTGCCAGCAGCTGGAACAGGGGGCGTTCCGGGGAGCTGTTTTTT. As protein: CASSWNRGRSGELFF.

J is TRBJ1-4 and V is TRBV28; 8 bases map to TRBD1. Germline V gives CDR1 MDHEN, CDR2 SYDVKM. V shed 4 bases, J shed 1 base, and the junction held 14 bases outside the gene matches. The CDR3 extends over 19 amino acids. In DNA form, the CDR3 reads TGTGCCAGCAGTTCTCCCCTATGGACAGGGAGGGGAACTAATGAAAAACTGTTTTTT. Its protein is CASSSPLWTGRGTNEKLFF.